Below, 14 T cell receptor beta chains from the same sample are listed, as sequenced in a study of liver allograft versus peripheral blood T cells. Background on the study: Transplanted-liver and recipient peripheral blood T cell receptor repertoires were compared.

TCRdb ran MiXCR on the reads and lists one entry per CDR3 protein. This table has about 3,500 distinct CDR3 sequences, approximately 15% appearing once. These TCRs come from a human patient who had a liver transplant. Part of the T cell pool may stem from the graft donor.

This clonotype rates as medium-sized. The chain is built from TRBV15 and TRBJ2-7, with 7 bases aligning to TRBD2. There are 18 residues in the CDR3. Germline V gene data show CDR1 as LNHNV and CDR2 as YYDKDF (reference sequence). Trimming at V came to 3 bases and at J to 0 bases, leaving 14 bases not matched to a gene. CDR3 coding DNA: TGTGCCACCAGCAGCGACCTAGGCGGGAGCGTCAGCTCCTACGAGCAGTACTTC. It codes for CATSSDLGGSVSSYEQYF.

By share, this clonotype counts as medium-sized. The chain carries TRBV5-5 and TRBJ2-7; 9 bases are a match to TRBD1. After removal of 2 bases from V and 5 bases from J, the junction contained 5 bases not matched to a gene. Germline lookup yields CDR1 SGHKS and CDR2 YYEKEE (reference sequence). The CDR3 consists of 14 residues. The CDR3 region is CASSLRTGEDEQYF. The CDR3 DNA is TGTGCCAGCAGCTTAAGGACAGGGGAGGACGAGCAGTACTTC. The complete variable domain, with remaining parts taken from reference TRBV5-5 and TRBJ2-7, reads DAGVTQSPTHLIKTRGQQVTLRCSPISGHKSVSWYQQVLGQGPQFIFQYYEKEERGRGNFPDRFSARQFPNYSSELNVNALLLGDSALYLCASSLRTGEDEQYFGPGTRLTVT.

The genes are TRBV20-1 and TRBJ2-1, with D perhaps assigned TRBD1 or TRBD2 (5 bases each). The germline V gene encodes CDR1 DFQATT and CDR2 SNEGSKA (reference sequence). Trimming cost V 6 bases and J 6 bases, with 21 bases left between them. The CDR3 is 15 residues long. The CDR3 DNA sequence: TGCAGTGCCTCATCCGGGCCCAGGGAGAGCAATGAGCAGTTCTTC. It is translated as CSASSGPRESNEQFF.

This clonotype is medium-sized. The CDR3 DNA reads TGTGCCAGTAGTAGGTCCACGACAGGGGTGATGTATAGCACCGGGGAGCTGTTTTTT. This translates into CASSRSTTGVMYSTGELFF. The rearrangement links TRBV19 to TRBJ2-2, with TRBD1 identical over 8 bases. Germline CDR1 reads LNHDA; CDR2 reads SQIVND (reference sequence). With 4 bases clipped from V and 4 bases from J, the junction kept 17 bases outside the gene matches. The CDR3 runs to 19 residues.

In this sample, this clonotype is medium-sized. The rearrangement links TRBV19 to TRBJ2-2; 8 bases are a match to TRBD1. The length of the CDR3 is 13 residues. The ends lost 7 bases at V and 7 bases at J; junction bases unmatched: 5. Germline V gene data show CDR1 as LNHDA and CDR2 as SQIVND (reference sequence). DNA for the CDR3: TGTGCCAGTACCGGACAGGGTTTCGGGGAGCTGTTTTTT. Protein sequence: CASTGQGFGELFF.

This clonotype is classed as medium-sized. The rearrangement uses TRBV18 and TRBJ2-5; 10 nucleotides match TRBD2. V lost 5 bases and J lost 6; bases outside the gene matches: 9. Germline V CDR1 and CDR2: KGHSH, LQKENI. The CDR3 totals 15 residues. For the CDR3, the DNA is TGTGCCAGCTCAGGGGTGCTAGCGGGGGAGAAGACCCAGTACTTC. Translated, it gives CASSGVLAGEKTQYF.

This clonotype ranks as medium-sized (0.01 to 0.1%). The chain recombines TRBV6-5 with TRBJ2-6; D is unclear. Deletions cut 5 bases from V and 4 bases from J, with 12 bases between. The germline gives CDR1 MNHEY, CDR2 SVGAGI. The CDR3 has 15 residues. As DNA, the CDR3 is TGTGCCAGCAGTAAACAGAGCCTCGGGGCCAACGTCCTGACTTTC. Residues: CASSKQSLGANVLTF.

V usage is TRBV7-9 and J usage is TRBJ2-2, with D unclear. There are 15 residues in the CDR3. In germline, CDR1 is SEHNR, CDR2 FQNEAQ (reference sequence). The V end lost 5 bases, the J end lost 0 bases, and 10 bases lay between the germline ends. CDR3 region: CASSMGLANTGELFF. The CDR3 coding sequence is TGTGCCAGCAGCATGGGCCTCGCGAACACCGGGGAGCTGTTTTTT. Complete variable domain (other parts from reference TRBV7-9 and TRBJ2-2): DTGVSQNPRHKITKRGQNVTFRCDPISEHNRLYWYRQTLGQGPEFLTYFQNEAQLEKSRLLSDRFSAERPKGSFSTLEIQRTEQGDSAMYLCASSMGLANTGELFFGEGSRLTVL.

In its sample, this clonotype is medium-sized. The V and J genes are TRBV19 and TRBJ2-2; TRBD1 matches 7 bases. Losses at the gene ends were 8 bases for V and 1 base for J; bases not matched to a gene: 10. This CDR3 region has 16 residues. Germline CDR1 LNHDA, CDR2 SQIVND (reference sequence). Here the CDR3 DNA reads TGTGCCAGTCGTAATACAGGGGCCTTGAACACCGGGGAGCTGTTTTTT. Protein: CASRNTGALNTGELFF.

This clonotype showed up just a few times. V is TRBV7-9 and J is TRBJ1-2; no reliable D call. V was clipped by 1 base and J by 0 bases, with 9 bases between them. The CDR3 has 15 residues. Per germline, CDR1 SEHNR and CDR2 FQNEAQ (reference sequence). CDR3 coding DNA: TGTGCCAGCAGCTTAGGTCCAGATGCTAACTATGGCTACACCTTC. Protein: CASSLGPDANYGYTF. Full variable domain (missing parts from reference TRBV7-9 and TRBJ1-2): DTGVSQNPRHKITKRGQNVTFRCDPISEHNRLYWYRQTLGQGPEFLTYFQNEAQLEKSRLLSDRFSAERPKGSFSTLEIQRTEQGDSAMYLCASSLGPDANYGYTFGSGTRLTVV.

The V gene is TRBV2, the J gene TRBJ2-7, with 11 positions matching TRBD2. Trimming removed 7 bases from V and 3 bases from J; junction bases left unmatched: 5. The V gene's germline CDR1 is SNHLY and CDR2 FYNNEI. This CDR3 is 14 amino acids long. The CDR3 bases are TGTGCCAGCAAAGGGACTAGCGGAAACTACGAGCAGTACTTC. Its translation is CASKGTSGNYEQYF.

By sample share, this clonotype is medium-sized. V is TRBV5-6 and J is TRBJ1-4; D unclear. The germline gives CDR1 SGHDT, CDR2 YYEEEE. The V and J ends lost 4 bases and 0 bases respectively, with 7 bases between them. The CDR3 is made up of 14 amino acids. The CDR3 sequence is CASSPGATNEKLFF. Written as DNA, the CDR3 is TGTGCCAGCAGCCCCGGGGCAACTAATGAAAAACTGTTTTTT.

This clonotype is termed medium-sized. The CDR3 region is CSATPGTDYGYTF. The CDR3 region has the DNA TGCAGTGCCACCCCCGGGACGGACTATGGCTACACCTTC. This chain links TRBV20-1 with TRBJ1-2, with a weak D call TRBD1 (5 bases). The CDR3 is 13 residues long. Deletions cut 6 bases from V and 3 bases from J, with 14 bases between. CDR1 is DFQATT, CDR2 SNEGSKA, per germline (reference sequence).

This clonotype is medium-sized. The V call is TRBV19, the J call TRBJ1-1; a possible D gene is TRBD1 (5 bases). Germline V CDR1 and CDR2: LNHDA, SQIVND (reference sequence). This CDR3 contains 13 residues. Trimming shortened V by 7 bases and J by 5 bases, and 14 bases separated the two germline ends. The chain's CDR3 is CASTPGRWTEAFF. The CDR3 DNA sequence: TGTGCCAGTACTCCGGGGCGTTGGACTGAAGCTTTCTTT. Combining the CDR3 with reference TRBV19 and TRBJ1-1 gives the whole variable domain DGGITQSPKYLFRKEGQNVTLSCEQNLNHDAMYWYRQDPGQGLRLIYYSQIVNDFQKGDIAEGYSVSREKKESFPLTVTSAQKNPTAFYLCASTPGRWTEAFFGQGTRLTVV.